Below, 24 T cell receptor beta chains from the same sample are listed, as sequenced in a study of T cells in Graves' hyperthyroidism and ophthalmopathy (dated by TCRdb to about 2019). Libraries were made using multiplex PCR. The instrument given in TCRdb is Illumina HiSeq 2000. TCR beta CDR3 regions were amplified from RNA transcripts. The TCR CDR3 was subjected to a first round of RT-PCR using the HTBI primer set and the Qiagen OneStep RT-PCR kit. TCRdb reprocessing: public reads trimmed at Q25 with fastp, clones called with MiXCR, in-frame beta chains kept. Each record represents a unique CDR3 protein, reported with the most common genes and DNA among its rows. The sample yields hundreds of thousands of distinct CDR3 sequences; approximately 25% were counted once. The ten largest make up around 11% of the sample. Sequenced sample: blood. These receptors came from a woman aged 25 to 39 with Graves' ophthalmopathy.

The CDR3 nucleotides read TGTGCCAGCAGATATAGCCGGTCCTCCTACGAGCAGTACTTC. It specifies CASRYSRSSYEQYF. The chain uses TRBV6-5 and TRBJ2-7; unclear D gene. V shed 6 bases and J shed 0 bases, with 12 bases lying between them. Germline CDR1 is MNHEY and CDR2 is SVGAGI. This CDR3 comprises 14 residues.

This clonotype was observed many times. The rearrangement joins TRBV20-1 to TRBJ2-7, with 7 bases matching TRBD2. The V and J ends lost 6 bases and 7 bases, in that order; junction bases with no gene match: 12. Germline CDR1 reads DFQATT; CDR2 reads SNEGSKA (reference sequence). The CDR3 is 13 amino acids. CDR3 in amino acids: CSATHLSGFEQYF. CDR3 nucleotide sequence: TGCAGTGCCACTCACCTTAGCGGGTTTGAGCAGTACTTC.

In this sample, this clonotype turned up a few times. The rearrangement joins TRBV6-2 or TRBV6-3 to TRBJ2-4, with unresolved D. This CDR3 has 16 residues. V lost 8 bases and J 7 bases, leaving 24 bases between the germline ends. Germline V CDR1 and CDR2: MNHEY, SVGEGT. CDR3 nucleotides: TGTGCCAGCGTAGAGGTTCCAGGTAGAGGAACGAACATTCAGTACTTC. This codes for CASVEVPGRGTNIQYF.

The chain employs TRBV24-1 and TRBJ2-7; the match to TRBD2 covers 9 bases. Looked up from germline, CDR1 is KGHDR and CDR2 is SFDVKD. The CDR3 has 15 amino acids. Unmatched junction bases numbered 9, after V lost 4 bases and J lost 6 bases. The CDR3 is CATSDNSGSFSEQYF. The CDR3 DNA sequence: TGTGCCACCAGTGACAATAGCGGGAGTTTCTCCGAGCAGTACTTC.

There are many counts of this clonotype. This chain links TRBV12-3 or TRBV12-4 with TRBJ1-6; no firm D call. The CDR3 has 14 amino acids. The ends were cut back, 4 bases at V and 8 bases at J, with 12 bases in the middle. In nucleotides, the CDR3 is TGTGCCAGCAGTTCCGTCCCGCAGTATTCACCCCTCCACTTT. Its translation is CASSSVPQYSPLHF.

This chain links TRBV7-2 with TRBJ2-5; 11 bases line up with TRBD2. Trimming at V came to 6 bases and at J to 5 bases, leaving 5 bases not matched to a gene. The CDR3 spans 14 residues. Germline V gives CDR1 SGHTA, CDR2 FQGNSA. For the CDR3, the DNA is TGTGCCAGCAGTTTATTAGCGGGAGGGGAGACCCAGTACTTC. This translates into CASSLLAGGETQYF.

This clonotype showed up just a few times. V usage is TRBV11-1 and J usage is TRBJ1-2; 10 bases fit TRBD1. Trimming cost V 3 bases and J 6 bases; bases outside gene matches: 13. The CDR3 runs to 17 residues. The germline V gene has CDR1 SGHAT and CDR2 FQDESV (reference sequence). CDR3: CASSLGRGTGESDGYTF. The CDR3, as DNA: TGTGCCAGCAGCTTGGGTCGTGGGACAGGGGAGAGTGATGGCTACACCTTC.

This clonotype was observed at least ten times. The CDR3 DNA sequence: TGCGCCAGCAGAGAGGTTCTGGGCTCCTACGAGCAGTACTTC. It is translated as CASREVLGSYEQYF. The V call is TRBV5-1, the J call TRBJ2-7; D gene ambiguous. In germline, CDR1 is SGHRS, CDR2 YFSETQ. V was pared by 5 bases and J by 0 bases, with 12 bases between. The CDR3 runs 14 residues.

This clonotype has ten or more counts. The rearrangement uses TRBV20-1 and TRBJ1-2; a weak D match, TRBD1 (5 bases). The V gene's germline CDR1 is DFQATT and CDR2 SNEGSKA (reference sequence). V lost 6 bases and J lost 3, with 17 bases in between. The CDR3 spans 14 residues. The CDR3 here is CSAWGWDVDYGYTF. As DNA, the CDR3 is TGCAGTGCCTGGGGCTGGGATGTGGACTATGGCTACACCTTC.

The sample holds many counts of this clonotype. The chain joins TRBV12-3 or TRBV12-4 to TRBJ1-5; 8 positions agree with TRBD1. After removal of 5 bases from V and 6 bases from J, the junction contained 15 bases not matched to a gene. The CDR3 is made up of 17 amino acids. Here the CDR3 DNA reads TGTGCCAGCAGTCCACTAATAGCTACTACAGGGGGTCAGCCCCAGCATTTT. Encoded protein: CASSPLIATTGGQPQHF.

This clonotype was seen repeatedly, ten times or more. The chain joins TRBV6-5 to TRBJ2-5; D may be TRBD1 (6 bases). This CDR3 contains 17 residues. The germline V and J ends were trimmed by 0 bases and 1 base, with 15 bases remaining between them. The germline gives CDR1 MNHEY, CDR2 SVGAGI. CDR3 DNA sequence: TGTGCCAGCAGTTACTCTACAGGGTCCCCCTTCCAAGAGACCCAGTACTTC. Residues: CASSYSTGSPFQETQYF.

The rearrangement uses TRBV3-1 and TRBJ2-7; TRBD2 matches at 9 bases. The CDR3 has 15 residues. CDR1 LGHDT and CDR2 YNNKEL come from the germline V gene (reference sequence). Trimming took 0 bases from V and 4 from J; bases not matched to a gene: 4. In DNA, the CDR3 is TGTGCCAGCAGCCAAGATTGGAGCGGGGGGTACGAGCAGTACTTC. This codes for CASSQDWSGGYEQYF.

This rearrangement joins TRBV6-5 to TRBJ2-2; D is unclear. CDR1 MNHEY and CDR2 SVGAGI come from the germline V gene. Trimming took 0 bases from V and 0 from J, leaving 2 bases between them. The CDR3 consists of 14 residues. CDR3 DNA: TGTGCCAGCAGTTACTCGACGAACACCGGGGAGCTGTTTTTT. Translation gives CASSYSTNTGELFF.

There are many counts of this clonotype. V is TRBV7-9 and J is TRBJ2-7, with 9 bases fitting TRBD2. From germline, CDR1 is SEHNR and CDR2 FQNEAQ (reference sequence). V trimming: 6 bases; J trimming: 3 bases; junction bases outside the gene matches: 9. The CDR3 has 15 amino acids. The CDR3 sequence: CASSPIAGGVYEQYF. Here the CDR3 DNA reads TGTGCCAGCAGTCCAATTGCGGGGGGGGTCTACGAGCAGTACTTC.

This clonotype occurred many times. V and J are TRBV6-2 or TRBV6-3 and TRBJ2-2; no reliable D call. The CDR3 covers 13 residues. V lost 2 bases and J 3 bases, leaving 4 bases between the germline ends. Germline CDR1 and CDR2: MNHEY and SVGEGT. The CDR3 sequence: CASSYRDTGELFF. As DNA, the CDR3 is TGTGCCAGCAGTTACAGGGACACCGGGGAGCTGTTTTTT.

This clonotype was seen only a few times. The chain recombines TRBV20-1 with TRBJ2-5; D uncertain. This CDR3 has 13 amino acids. Germline CDR1 reads DFQATT; CDR2 reads SNEGSKA (reference sequence). V lost 3 bases, J lost 4 bases, and 12 bases lay in between. CDR3 DNA: TGCAGTGCTAGCGACGGTCCCCCAGAGACCCAGTACTTC. This gives the protein CSASDGPPETQYF.

V and J are TRBV12-3 or TRBV12-4 and TRBJ1-5; D ambiguous. The CDR3 consists of 17 residues. The V and J ends lost 6 bases and 0 bases respectively, with 18 bases between them. The CDR3 DNA reads as TGTGCCAGCAGCCACCTCAGAGGAGGGAATAGCAATCAGCCCCAGCATTTT. It translates to CASSHLRGGNSNQPQHF.

The genes are TRBV4-1 and TRBJ1-3; D is perhaps TRBD1 (5 bases). The length of the CDR3 is 18 residues. V was trimmed by 1 base and J by 2 bases, leaving 18 bases between them. Germline V CDR1 and CDR2: MGHRA, YSYEKL. The CDR3 sequence is CASSQGSGRGEAGNTIYF. In DNA form, the CDR3 reads TGCGCCAGCAGCCAAGGGAGCGGTCGGGGGGAGGCTGGAAACACCATATATTTT.

In its sample, this clonotype was seen many times. The V and J genes are TRBV12-3 or TRBV12-4 and TRBJ2-7; no clear D. Between the trimmed V and J ends, which lost 6 bases and 4 bases, there was a span of 16 bases. This CDR3 contains 14 residues. CDR3 in DNA: TGTGCCAGCAGCCGCGGTGAGAGGTTTTACGAGCAGTACTTC. This sequence encodes CASSRGERFYEQYF.

This clonotype was recorded at least ten times. The rearrangement joins TRBV15 to TRBJ1-2; D gene uncertain. The germline V gene encodes CDR1 LNHNV and CDR2 YYDKDF (reference sequence). Between the trimmed V and J ends, which lost 0 bases and 8 bases, there was a span of 16 bases. This CDR3 has 15 amino acids. DNA for the CDR3: TGTGCCACCAGCAGAGATCGTCCGGCCCTGGAGGGCTACACCTTC. It is translated as CATSRDRPALEGYTF.

The chain combines TRBV6-5 with TRBJ2-7, with a weak D call TRBD1 (6 bases). CDR1 MNHEY and CDR2 SVGAGI come from the germline V gene. The CDR3 contains 14 residues. Between the trimmed V and J ends, which lost 0 bases and 3 bases, there was a span of 9 bases. CDR3 protein: CASSYSHRDYEQYF. As DNA, the CDR3 is TGTGCCAGCAGTTACTCGCACAGGGACTACGAGCAGTACTTC.

This rearrangement joins TRBV30 to TRBJ2-4; 8 positions agree with TRBD1. This CDR3 region has 13 residues. V trimming: 1 base; J trimming: 8 bases; junction bases outside the gene matches: 4. Germline loops: CDR1 GTSNPN, CDR2 SVGIG (reference sequence). The CDR3 nucleotides are TGTGCCTGGAGTGAAGGACAGGGTGACATTCAGTACTTC. Its translation: CAWSEGQGDIQYF.

The chain combines TRBV6-1 with TRBJ1-1, with D hard to call. CDR1 MNHNS and CDR2 SASEGT come from the germline V gene. Trimming cost V 7 bases and J 8 bases, with 14 bases left between them. The CDR3 covers 12 residues. The CDR3 coding sequence is TGTGCCAGCACCACCGGAACGCGAGAAGCTTTCTTT. It yields the protein CASTTGTREAFF.

This clonotype was detected ten times or more. V and J are TRBV6-1 and TRBJ1-1; 10 bases are a match to TRBD1. V lost 6 bases to trimming and J lost 6 bases; unmatched junction nucleotides: 7. Germline loops: CDR1 MNHNS, CDR2 SASEGT. There are 14 residues in the CDR3. CDR3 nucleotides: TGTGCCAGCAGCCGGGACAGGGGTAGCTCTGAAGCTTTCTTT. Translation: CASSRDRGSSEAFF.